The table lists the clone carrying this T cell receptor beta chain with a count of one. The antigen is undetermined. The sample belongs to a study of shared clonotypes between healthy human individuals. Study-level background: Sampling drew on donors who were a couple of women and a few men aged 18 to 49.

Study-wide points: The study generally estimated greater richness for naive than memory subsets.

Adults of Caucasian background living in Nashville, Tennessee made up all donors. The CDR3 covers 15 residues. The germline V gene has CDR1 MNHNY and CDR2 SVGAGI (reference sequence). Unmatched junction bases numbered 5, after V lost 2 bases and J lost 5 bases. Genomic DNA (from each subset) was split evenly across several immunoSEQ plates. TCRdb keeps only in-frame clones here, not all; method: immunoSEQ multiplex PCR. The sample shows some 1 million clones, roughly 70% of them seen only once. The receptor's source is a man aged 18 to 29 in good health. Sequencing was done on a sample of memory CD4+ T cells sorted from blood. Subset meaning: CD45RA-negative fraction. The chain uses TRBV6-6 and TRBJ2-7; 11 bases align to TRBD1. CDR3 in DNA: TGTGCCAGCAGTTACGTGGACAGGGGGCGGCACGAGCAGTACTTC. Protein product: CASSYVDRGRHEQYF.